The 7 T cell receptor beta chains reported below all come from one sample, sequenced in a study of blood T cell repertoires in COVID-19. Using immunoSEQ multiplex PCR, the repertoire was profiled, and TCRdb retains in-frame clones only, with some absent. The sample shows around 140,000 clones, around 88% of them seen only once. Sequenced input: peripheral blood. The source is a man aged 45 to 65 with acute or convalescent COVID-19.

V gene TRBV10-1 combines with J gene TRBJ2-3, with D maybe TRBD2 (6 bases). Germline V gene sequence: CDR1 WNHNN, CDR2 SYGVQD (reference sequence). Trimming pared 6 bases from V and 0 bases from J, leaving 10 bases between. The CDR3 has 14 residues. The chain's CDR3 is CASRPGLSTDTQYF. The CDR3 DNA reads TGCGCCAGCAGACCGGGACTTAGCACAGATACGCAGTATTTT.

The V gene is TRBV2, the J gene TRBJ1-6; TRBD1 agrees at 9 bases. The junction had 19 bases not matched to a gene; V was cut back by 6 bases and J by 7 bases. CDR1 and CDR2 (germline): SNHLY, FYNNEI. The CDR3 has 19 amino acids. For the CDR3, the DNA is TGTGCCAGCAGCTATCCGGGACAGGGTCTTCGGGTTGCAAATTCACCCCTCCACTTT. Protein sequence: CASSYPGQGLRVANSPLHF.

The chain links TRBV11-1 to TRBJ1-6; no definite D call. V was cut by 6 bases and J by 12 bases, with 15 bases left in between. Germline values: CDR1 SGHAT, CDR2 FQDESV (reference sequence). The CDR3 runs to 13 residues. CDR3: CASRSSRSVPLHF. Here the CDR3 DNA reads TGTGCCAGCAGGTCTAGTAGGAGCGTACCCCTCCACTTT.

V gene TRBV5-5 combines with J gene TRBJ2-7; TRBD1 might be the D (6 bases). Germline-derived CDR1 and CDR2 are SGHKS and YYEKEE (reference sequence). This CDR3 is 12 amino acids long. The V end lost 1 base, the J end lost 6 bases, and 8 bases lay between the germline ends. The CDR3 nucleotides are TGTGCCAGCAGCTTGCAAGGGGGCGAGCAGTACTTC. It translates to CASSLQGGEQYF.

The chain links TRBV7-6 to TRBJ2-3; D unclear. Germline CDR1 SGHVS, CDR2 FNYEAQ. This CDR3 has 15 residues. Trimming pared 1 base from V and 2 bases from J, leaving 10 bases between. The CDR3 DNA follows: TGTGCCAGCAGCTTAGTCCCGGGTTCCACAGATACGCAGTATTTT. This codes for CASSLVPGSTDTQYF.

This clone has a single count. The chain uses TRBV29-1 and TRBJ1-1; D unresolved. V was cut by 5 bases and J by 4 bases, with 14 bases left in between. The length of the CDR3 is 13 residues. CDR1 SQVTM and CDR2 ANQGSEA come from the germline V gene. This chain's CDR3 is CSVSLSVGTEAFF. The CDR3 DNA reads TGCAGCGTTAGTCTTTCCGTCGGCACTGAAGCTTTCTTT.

The V call is TRBV30, the J call TRBJ1-6; TRBD1 matches 9 bases. The CDR3 has 15 residues. J gave up 8 bases and V 2 bases, and 7 bases lay outside the gene matches. Germline loops: CDR1 GTSNPN, CDR2 SVGIG (reference sequence). CDR3 sequence: CAWSPMGQGYSPLHF. The DNA for the CDR3 is TGTGCCTGGAGTCCCATGGGACAGGGCTATTCACCCCTCCACTTT.